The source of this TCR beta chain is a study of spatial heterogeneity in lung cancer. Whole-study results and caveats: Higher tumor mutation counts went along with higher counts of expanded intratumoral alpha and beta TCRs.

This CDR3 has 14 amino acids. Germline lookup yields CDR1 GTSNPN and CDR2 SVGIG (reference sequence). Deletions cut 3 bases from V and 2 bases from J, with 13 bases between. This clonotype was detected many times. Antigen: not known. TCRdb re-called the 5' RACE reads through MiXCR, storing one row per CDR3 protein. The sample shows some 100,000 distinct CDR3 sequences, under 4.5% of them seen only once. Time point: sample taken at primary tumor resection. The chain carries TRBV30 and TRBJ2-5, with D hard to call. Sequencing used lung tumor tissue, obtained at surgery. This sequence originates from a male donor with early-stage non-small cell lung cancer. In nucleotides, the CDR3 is TGTGCCTGGAGCACCACATGGGCGCAAGAGACCCAGTACTTC. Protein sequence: CAWSTTWAQETQYF. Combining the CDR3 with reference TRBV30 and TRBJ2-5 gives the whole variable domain SQTIHQWPATLVQPVGSPLSLECTVEGTSNPNLYWYRQAAGRGLQLLFYSVGIGQISSEVPQNLSASRPQDRQFILSSKKLLLSDSGFYLCAWSTTWAQETQYFGPGTRLLVL.